This TCR beta chain was observed in a study of shared clonotypes between healthy human individuals. Profiled with immunoSEQ multiplex PCR; TCRdb holds only in-frame clones, not every one. The sample includes some 1,400,000 clones, roughly 96% seen only once; the top ten take approximately 1.1%. The trim removed 6 bases at V and 5 bases at J, leaving 13 bases unmatched. The V gene's germline CDR1 is MNHNY and CDR2 SVGAGI (reference sequence). This CDR3 region has 16 residues. Worth noting for this clone: Its antigen remains unidentified.

Overall study results and limits: The study found roughly 5% of naive CD4 clonotypes shared across a handful of donors.

Sequencing was carried out using naive CD4+ T cells sorted from blood. The subset is: CD45RA+ positively selected. The V gene is TRBV6-6, the J gene TRBJ2-1, with 7 nucleotides matching TRBD2. The receptor was derived from a man aged 25-45 years in good health. This CDR3 is CASSPLAGGGHNEQFF. The CDR3 nucleotides read TGTGCCAGCAGCCCCCTCGCTGGCGGGGGTCACAATGAGCAGTTCTTC.